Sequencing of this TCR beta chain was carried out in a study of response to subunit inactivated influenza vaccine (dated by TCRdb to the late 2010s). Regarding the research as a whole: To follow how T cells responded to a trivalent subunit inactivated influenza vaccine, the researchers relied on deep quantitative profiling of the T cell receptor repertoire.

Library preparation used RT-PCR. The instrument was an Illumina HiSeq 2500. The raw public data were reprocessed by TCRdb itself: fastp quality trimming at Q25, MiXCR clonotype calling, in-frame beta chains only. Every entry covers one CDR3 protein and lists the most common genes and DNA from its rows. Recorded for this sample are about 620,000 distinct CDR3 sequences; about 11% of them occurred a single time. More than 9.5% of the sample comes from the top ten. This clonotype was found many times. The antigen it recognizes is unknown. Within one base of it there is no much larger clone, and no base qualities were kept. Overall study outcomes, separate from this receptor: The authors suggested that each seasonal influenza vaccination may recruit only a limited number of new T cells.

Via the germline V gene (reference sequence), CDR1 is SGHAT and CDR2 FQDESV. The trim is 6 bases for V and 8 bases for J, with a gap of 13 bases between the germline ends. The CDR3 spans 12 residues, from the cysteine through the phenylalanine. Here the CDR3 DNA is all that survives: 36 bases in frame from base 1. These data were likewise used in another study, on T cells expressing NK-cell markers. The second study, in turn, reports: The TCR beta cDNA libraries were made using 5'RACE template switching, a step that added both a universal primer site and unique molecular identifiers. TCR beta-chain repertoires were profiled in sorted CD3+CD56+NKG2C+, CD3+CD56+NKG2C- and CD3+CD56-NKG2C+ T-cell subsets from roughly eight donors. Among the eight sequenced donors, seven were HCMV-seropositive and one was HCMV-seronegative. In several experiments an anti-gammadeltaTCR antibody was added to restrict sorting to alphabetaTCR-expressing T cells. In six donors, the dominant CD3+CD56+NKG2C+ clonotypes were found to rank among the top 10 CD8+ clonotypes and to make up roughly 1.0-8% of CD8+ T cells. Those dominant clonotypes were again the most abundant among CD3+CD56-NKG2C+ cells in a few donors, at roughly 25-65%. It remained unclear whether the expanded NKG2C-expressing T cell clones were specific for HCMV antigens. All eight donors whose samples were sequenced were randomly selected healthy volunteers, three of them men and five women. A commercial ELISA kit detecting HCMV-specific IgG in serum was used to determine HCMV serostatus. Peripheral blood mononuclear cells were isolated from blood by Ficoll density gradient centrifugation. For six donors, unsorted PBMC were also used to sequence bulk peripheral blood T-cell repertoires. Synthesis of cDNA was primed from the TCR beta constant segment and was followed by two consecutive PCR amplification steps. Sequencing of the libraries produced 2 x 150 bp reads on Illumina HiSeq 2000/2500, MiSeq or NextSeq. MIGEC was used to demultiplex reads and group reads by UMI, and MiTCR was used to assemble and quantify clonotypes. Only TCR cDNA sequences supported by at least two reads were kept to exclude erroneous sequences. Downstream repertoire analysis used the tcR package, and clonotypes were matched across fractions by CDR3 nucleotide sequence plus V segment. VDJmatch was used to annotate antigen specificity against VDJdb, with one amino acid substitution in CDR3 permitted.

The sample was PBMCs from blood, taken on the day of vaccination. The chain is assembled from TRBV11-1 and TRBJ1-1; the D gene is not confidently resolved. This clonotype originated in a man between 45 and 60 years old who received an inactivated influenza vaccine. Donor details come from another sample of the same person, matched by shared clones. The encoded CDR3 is CASRPLGGEAFF. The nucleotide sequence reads TGTGCCAGCAGACCCTTAGGAGGGGAAGCTTTCTTT.